This T cell receptor beta chain is from a study of blood T cell repertoires in COVID-19. Across the study: From the United States, Italy and Spain came samples of acute and convalescent COVID-19.

The CDR3 has 16 residues. Trimming removed 4 bases from V and 1 base from J; junction bases left unmatched: 6. Germline assignment: CDR1 SGHTA and CDR2 FQGNSA. Sequenced by immunoSEQ multiplex PCR; TCRdb stores in-frame clones only, minus some. Of about 230,000 clones listed, approximately 91% are singletons. The receptor comes from a woman aged 55 to 70 with acute or convalescent COVID-19. J is TRBJ1-5 and V is TRBV7-2; 8 positions match TRBD1. The specimen was peripheral blood. CDR3 sequence reads: CASSSQGALSNQPQHF. DNA of the CDR3: TGTGCCAGCAGCTCTCAGGGGGCATTGAGCAATCAGCCCCAGCATTTT.